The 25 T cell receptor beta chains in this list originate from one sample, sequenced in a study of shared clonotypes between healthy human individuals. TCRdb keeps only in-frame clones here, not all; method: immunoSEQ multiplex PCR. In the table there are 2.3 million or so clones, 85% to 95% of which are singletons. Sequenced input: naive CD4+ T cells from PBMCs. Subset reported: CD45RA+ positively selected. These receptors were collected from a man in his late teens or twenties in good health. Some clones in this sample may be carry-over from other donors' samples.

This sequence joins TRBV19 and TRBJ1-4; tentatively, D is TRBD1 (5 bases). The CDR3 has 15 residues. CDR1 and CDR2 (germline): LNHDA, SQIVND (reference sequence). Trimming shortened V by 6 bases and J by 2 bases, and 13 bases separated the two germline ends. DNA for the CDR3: TGTGCCAGTAGACCACCAGGGAACACTAATGAAAAACTGTTTTTT. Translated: CASRPPGNTNEKLFF.

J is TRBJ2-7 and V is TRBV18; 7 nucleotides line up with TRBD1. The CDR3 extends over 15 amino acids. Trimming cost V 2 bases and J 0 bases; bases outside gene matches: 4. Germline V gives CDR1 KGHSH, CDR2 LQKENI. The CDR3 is CASSPYGQASYEQYF. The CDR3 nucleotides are TGTGCCAGCTCACCATATGGACAGGCCTCCTACGAGCAGTACTTC.

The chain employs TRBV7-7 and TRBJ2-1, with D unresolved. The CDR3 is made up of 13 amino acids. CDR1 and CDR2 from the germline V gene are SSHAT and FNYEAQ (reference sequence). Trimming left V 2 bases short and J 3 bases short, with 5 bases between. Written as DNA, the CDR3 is TGTGCCAGCAGCTTAAGCAACTACAATGAGCAGTTCTTC. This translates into CASSLSNYNEQFF.

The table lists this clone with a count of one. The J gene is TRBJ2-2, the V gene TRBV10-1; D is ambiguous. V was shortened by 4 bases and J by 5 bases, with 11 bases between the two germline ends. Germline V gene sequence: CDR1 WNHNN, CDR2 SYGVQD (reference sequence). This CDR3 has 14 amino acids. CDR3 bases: TGCGCCAGCAGTGGACCGGACCTTACCGGGGAGCTGTTTTTT. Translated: CASSGPDLTGELFF.

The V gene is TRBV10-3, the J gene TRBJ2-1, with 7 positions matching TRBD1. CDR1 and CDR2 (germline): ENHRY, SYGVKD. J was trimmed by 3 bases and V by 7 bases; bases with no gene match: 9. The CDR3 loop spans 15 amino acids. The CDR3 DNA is TGTGCCATCACCTTGCGACAGGGTAGCTACAATGAGCAGTTCTTC. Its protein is CAITLRQGSYNEQFF.

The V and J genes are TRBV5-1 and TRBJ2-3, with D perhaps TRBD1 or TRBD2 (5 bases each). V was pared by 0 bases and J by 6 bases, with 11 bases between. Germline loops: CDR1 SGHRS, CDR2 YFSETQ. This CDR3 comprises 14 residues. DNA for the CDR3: TGCGCCAGCAGCTTGGAAGGGACGCGGGATACGCAGTATTTT. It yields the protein CASSLEGTRDTQYF.

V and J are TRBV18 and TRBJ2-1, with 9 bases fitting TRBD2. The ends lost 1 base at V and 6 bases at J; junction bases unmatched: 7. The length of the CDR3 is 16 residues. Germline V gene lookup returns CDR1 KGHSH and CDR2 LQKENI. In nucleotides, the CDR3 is TGTGCCAGCTCACCACGCGGGAGGGACATTAGCAATGAGCAGTTCTTC. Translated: CASSPRGRDISNEQFF.

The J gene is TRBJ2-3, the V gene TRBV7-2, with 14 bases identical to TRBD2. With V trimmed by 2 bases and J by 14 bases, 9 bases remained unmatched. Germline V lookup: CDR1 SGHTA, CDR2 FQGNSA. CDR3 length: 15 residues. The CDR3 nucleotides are TGTGCCAGCAGCTTAACCACGGGACTAGCGGGAGACGGGTATTTT. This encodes CASSLTTGLAGDGYF.

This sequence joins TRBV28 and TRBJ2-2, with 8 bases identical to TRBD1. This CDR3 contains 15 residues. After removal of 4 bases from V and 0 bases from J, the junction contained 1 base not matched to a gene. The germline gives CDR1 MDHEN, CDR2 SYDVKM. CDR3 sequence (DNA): TGTGCCAGCAGTTACAGGGGGTCGAACACCGGGGAGCTGTTTTTT. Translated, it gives CASSYRGSNTGELFF.

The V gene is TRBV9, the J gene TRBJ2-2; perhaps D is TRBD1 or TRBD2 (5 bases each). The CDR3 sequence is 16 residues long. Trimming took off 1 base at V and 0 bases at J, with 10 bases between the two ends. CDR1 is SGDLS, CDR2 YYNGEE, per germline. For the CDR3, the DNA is TGTGCCAGCAGCGTAACCGGGGCCCCGAACACCGGGGAGCTGTTTTTT. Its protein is CASSVTGAPNTGELFF.

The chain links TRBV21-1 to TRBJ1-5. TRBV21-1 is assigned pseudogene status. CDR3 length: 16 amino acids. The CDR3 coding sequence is TGTGCCAGCAGCCCCAAGGGAGGGTACGGGAATCAGCCCCAGCATTTT. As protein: CASSPKGGYGNQPQHF.

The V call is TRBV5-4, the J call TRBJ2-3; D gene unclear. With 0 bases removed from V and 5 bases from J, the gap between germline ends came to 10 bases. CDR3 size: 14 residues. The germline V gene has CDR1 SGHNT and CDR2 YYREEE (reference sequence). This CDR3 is CASSLDPSGDTQYF. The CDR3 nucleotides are TGTGCCAGCAGCTTGGACCCCTCGGGAGATACGCAGTATTTT.

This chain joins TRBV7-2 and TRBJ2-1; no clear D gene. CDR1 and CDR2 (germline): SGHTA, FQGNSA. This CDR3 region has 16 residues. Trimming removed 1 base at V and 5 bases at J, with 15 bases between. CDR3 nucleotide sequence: TGTGCCAGCAGCTTAGTAGCAACACAGAGAAACAATGAGCAGTTCTTC. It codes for CASSLVATQRNNEQFF.

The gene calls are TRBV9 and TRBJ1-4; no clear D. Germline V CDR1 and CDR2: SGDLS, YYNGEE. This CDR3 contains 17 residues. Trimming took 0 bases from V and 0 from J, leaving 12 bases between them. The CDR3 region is CASSVDGRPATNEKLFF. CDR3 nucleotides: TGTGCCAGCAGCGTAGACGGCAGACCAGCAACTAATGAAAAACTGTTTTTT. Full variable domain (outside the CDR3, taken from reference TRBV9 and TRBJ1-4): DSGVTQTPKHLITATGQRVTLRCSPRSGDLSVYWYQQSLDQGLQFLIQYYNGEERAKGNILERFSAQQFPDLHSELNLSSLELGDSALYFCASSVDGRPATNEKLFFGSGTQLSVL.

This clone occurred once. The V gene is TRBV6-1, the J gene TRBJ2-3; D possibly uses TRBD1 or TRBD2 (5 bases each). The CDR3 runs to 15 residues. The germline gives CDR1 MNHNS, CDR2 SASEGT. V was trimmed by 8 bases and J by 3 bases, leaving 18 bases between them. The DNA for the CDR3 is TGTGCCAGCTCTTCTGGGGACGGAGTAACAGATACGCAGTATTTT. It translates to CASSSGDGVTDTQYF.

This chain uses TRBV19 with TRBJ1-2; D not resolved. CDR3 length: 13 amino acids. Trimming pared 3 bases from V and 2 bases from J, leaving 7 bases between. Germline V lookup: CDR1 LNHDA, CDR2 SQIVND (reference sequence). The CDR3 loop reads CASSIWQNYGYTF. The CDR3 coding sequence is TGTGCCAGTAGTATCTGGCAGAACTATGGCTACACCTTC.

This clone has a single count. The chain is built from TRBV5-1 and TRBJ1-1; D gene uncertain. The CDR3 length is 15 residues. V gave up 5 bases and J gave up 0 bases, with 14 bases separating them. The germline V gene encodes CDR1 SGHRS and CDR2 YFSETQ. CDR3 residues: CASSQAPTMNTEAFF. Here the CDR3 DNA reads TGCGCCAGCAGTCAAGCGCCTACCATGAACACTGAAGCTTTCTTT.

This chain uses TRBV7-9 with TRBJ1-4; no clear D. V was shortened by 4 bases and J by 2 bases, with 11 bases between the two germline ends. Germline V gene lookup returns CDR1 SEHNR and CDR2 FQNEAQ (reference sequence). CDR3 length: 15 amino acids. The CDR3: CASSSGRSTNEKLFF. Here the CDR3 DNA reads TGTGCCAGCAGCTCCGGACGGAGCACTAATGAAAAACTGTTTTTT.

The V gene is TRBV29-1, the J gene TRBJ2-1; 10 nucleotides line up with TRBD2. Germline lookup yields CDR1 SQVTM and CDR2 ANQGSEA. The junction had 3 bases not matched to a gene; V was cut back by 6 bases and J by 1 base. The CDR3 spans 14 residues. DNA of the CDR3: TGCAGCGTGAAGACTAGCGGGTCCTACAATGAGCAGTTCTTC. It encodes CSVKTSGSYNEQFF.

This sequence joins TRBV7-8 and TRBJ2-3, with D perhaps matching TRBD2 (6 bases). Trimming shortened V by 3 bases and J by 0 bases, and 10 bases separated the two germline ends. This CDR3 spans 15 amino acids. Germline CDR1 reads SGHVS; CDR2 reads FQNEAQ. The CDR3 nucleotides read TGTGCCAGCAGCTTCAGCGGGTCTAGCACAGATACGCAGTATTTT. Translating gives CASSFSGSSTDTQYF.

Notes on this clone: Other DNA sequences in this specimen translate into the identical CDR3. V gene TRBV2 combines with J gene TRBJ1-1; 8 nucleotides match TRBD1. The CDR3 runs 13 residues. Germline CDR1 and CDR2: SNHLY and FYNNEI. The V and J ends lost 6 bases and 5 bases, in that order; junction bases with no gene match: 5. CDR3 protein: CASSLGQGTEAFF. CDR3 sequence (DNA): TGTGCCAGCAGCCTAGGACAGGGAACTGAAGCTTTCTTT.

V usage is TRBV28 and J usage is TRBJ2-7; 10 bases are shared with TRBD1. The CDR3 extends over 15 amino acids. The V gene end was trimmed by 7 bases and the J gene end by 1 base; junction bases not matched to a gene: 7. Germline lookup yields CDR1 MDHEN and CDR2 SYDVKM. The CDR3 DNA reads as TGTGCCAGCATACCAGCGGGACAGGGGTCCTACGAGCAGTACTTC. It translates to CASIPAGQGSYEQYF.

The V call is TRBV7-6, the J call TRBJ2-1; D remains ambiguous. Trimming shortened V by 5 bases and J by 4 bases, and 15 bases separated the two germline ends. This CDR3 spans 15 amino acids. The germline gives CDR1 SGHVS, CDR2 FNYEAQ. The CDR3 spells CASSLNPTIYNEQFF. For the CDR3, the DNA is TGTGCCAGCAGCCTTAATCCGACCATTTACAATGAGCAGTTCTTC.

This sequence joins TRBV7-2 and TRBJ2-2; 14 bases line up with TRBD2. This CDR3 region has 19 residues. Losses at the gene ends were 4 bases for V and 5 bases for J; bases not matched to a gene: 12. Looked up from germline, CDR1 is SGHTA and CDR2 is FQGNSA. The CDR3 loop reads CASSSLGTSGRGFTGELFF. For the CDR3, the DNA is TGTGCCAGCAGCTCACTAGGGACTAGCGGGAGAGGGTTTACCGGGGAGCTGTTTTTT.

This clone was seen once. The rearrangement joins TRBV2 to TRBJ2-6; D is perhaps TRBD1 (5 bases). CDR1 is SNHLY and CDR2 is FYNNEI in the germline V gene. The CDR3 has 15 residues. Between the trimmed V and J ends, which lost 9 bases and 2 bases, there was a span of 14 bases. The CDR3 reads CASLFQGPGANVLTF. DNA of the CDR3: TGTGCCAGTCTTTTCCAGGGTCCTGGGGCCAACGTCCTGACTTTC.